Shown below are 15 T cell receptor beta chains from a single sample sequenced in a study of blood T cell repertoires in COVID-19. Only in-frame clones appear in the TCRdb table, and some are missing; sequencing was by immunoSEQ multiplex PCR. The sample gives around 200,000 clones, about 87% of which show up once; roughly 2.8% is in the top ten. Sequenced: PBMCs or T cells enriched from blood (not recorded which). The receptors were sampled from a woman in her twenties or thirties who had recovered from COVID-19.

The CDR3: CASSQSSGGMDYGYTF. DNA of the CDR3: TGTGCCAGCAGCCAATCTTCGGGGGGGATGGACTATGGCTACACCTTC. V and J are TRBV4-2 and TRBJ1-2; tentatively, D is TRBD1 (5 bases). The CDR3 has 16 residues. Germline V gene data show CDR1 as LGHNA and CDR2 as YNFKEQ. V shed 2 bases and J shed 3 bases, with 16 bases lying between them.

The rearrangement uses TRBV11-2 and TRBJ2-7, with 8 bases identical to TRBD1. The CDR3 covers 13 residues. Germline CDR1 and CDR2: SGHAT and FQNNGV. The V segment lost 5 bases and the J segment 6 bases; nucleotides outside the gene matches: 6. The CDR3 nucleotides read TGTGCCAGCAGCGAGAACAGGGGGGCCGAGCAGTACTTC. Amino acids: CASSENRGAEQYF. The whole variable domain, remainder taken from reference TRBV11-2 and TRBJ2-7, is EAGVAQSPRYKIIEKRQSVAFWCNPISGHATLYWYQQILGQGPKLLIQFQNNGVVDDSQLPKDRFSAERLKGVDSTLKIQPAKLEDSAVYLCASSENRGAEQYFGPGTRLTVT.

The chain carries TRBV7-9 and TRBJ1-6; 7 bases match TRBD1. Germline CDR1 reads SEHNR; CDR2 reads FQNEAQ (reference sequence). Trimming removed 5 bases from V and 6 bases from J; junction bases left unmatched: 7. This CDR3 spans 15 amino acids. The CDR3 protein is CASSAPGQSNSPLHF. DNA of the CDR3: TGTGCCAGCAGCGCGCCGGGACAGTCTAATTCACCCCTCCACTTT. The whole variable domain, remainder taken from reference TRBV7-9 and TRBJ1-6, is DTGVSQNPRHKITKRGQNVTFRCDPISEHNRLYWYRQTLGQGPEFLTYFQNEAQLEKSRLLSDRFSAERPKGSFSTLEIQRTEQGDSAMYLCASSAPGQSNSPLHFGNGTRLTVT.

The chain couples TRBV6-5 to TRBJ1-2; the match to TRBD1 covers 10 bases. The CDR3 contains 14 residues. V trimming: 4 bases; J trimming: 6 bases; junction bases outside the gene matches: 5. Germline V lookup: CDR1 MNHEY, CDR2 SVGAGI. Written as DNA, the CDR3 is TGTGCCAGCAGTTCACAGACAGGGGGCAATGGCTACACCTTC. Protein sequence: CASSSQTGGNGYTF.

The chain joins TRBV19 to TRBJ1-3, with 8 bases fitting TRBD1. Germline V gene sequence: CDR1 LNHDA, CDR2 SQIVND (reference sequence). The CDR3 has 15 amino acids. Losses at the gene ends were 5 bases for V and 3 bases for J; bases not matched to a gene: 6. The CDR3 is CASSSAGGFGNTIYF. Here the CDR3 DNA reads TGTGCCAGTAGTTCAGCAGGGGGCTTTGGAAACACCATATATTTT.

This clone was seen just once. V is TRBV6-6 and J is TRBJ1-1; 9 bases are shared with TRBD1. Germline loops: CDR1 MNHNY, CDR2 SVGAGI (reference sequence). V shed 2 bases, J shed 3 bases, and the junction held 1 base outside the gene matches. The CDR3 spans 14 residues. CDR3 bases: TGTGCCAGCAGTTACCGGGACAGGGACACTGAAGCTTTCTTT. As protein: CASSYRDRDTEAFF.

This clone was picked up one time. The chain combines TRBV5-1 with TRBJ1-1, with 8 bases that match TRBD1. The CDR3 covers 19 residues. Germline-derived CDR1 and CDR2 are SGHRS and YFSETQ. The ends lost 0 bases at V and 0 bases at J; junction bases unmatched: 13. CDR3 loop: CASSLDDRGSALLNTEAFF. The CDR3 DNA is TGCGCCAGCAGCTTGGACGACAGGGGCTCCGCCTTACTGAACACTGAAGCTTTCTTT. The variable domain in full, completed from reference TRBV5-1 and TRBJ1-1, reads KAGVTQTPRYLIKTRGQQVTLSCSPISGHRSVSWYQQTPGQGLQFLFEYFSETQRNKGNFPGRFSGRQFSNSRSEMNVSTLELGDSALYLCASSLDDRGSALLNTEAFFGQGTRLTVV.

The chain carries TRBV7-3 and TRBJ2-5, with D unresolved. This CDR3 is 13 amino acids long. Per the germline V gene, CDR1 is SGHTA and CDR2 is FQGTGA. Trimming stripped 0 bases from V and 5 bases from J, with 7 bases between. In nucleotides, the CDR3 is TGTGCCAGCAGCTTAACGTATGAGGAGACCCAGTACTTC. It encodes CASSLTYEETQYF.

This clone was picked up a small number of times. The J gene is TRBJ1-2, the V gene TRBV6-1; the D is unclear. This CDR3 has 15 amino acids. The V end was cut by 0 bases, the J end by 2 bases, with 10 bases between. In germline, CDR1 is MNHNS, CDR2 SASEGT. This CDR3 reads CASSEASGSNYGYTF. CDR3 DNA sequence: TGTGCCAGCAGTGAAGCGTCCGGTTCAAACTATGGCTACACCTTC.

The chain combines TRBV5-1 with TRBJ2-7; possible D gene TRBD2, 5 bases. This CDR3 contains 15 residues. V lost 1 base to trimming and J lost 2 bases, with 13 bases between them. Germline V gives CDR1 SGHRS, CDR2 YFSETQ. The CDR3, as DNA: TGCGCCAGCAGCTTGATCGGGGAACATACCTACGAGCAGTACTTC. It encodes CASSLIGEHTYEQYF.

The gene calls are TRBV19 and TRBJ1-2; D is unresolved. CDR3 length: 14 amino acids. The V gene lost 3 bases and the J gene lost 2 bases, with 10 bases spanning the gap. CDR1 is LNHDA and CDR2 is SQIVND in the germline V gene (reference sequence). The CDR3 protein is CASSIGGKNYGYTF. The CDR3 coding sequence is TGTGCCAGTAGTATTGGAGGAAAGAACTATGGCTACACCTTC.

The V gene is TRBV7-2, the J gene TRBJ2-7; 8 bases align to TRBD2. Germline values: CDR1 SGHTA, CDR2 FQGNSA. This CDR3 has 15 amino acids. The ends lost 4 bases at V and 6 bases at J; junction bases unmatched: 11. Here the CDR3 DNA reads TGTGCCAGCAGCTCCGGAGTCGGACTAGCATTCGAGCAGTACTTC. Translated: CASSSGVGLAFEQYF.

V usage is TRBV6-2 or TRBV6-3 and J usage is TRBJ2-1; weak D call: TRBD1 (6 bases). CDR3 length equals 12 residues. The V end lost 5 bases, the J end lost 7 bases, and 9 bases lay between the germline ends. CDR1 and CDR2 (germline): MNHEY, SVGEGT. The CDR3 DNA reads TGTGCCAGCAGTAACAGGGTTAATGAGCAGTTCTTC. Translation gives CASSNRVNEQFF.

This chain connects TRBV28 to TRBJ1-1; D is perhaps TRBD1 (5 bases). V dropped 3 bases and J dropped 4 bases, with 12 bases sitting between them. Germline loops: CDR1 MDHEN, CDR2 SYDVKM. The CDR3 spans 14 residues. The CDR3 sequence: CASSFYVGGTEAFF. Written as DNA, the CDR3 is TGTGCCAGCAGTTTTTATGTCGGGGGCACTGAAGCTTTCTTT.

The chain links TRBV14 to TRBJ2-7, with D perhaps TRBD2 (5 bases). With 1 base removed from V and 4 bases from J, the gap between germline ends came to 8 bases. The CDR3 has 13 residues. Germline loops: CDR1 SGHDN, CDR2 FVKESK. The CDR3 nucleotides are TGTGCCAGCAGCCAAGTAGAGGGATACGAGCAGTACTTC. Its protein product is CASSQVEGYEQYF.